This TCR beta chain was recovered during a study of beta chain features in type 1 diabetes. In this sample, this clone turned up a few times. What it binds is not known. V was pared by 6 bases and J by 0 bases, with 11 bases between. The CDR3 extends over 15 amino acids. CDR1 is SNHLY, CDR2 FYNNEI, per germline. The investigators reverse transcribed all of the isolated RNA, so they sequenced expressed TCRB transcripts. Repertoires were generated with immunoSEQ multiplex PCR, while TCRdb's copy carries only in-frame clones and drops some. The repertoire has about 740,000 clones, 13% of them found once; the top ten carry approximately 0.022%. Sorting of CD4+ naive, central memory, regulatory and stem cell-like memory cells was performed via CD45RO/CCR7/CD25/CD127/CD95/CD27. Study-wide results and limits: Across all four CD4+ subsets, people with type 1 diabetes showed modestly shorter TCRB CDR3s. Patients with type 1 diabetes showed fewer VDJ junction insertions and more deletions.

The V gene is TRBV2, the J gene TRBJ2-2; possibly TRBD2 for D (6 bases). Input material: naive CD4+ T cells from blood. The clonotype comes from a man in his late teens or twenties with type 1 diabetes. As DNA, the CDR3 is TGTGCCAGCAGCCGCCGGGACTCGAACACCGGGGAGCTGTTTTTT. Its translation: CASSRRDSNTGELFF.